This T cell receptor (beta chain) emerged from a study of cytomegalovirus exposure and HLA in healthy donors. Whole-study results and caveats: One variant, a missense change in DCLRE1C, was linked in a later analysis to TCR beta V- and J-gene trimming. Cytomegalovirus-associated status was assigned to some 180 TCR beta chains.

Details on this clone: The antigen is not known.

The V gene end was trimmed by 3 bases and the J gene end by 1 base; junction bases not matched to a gene: 0. The CDR3 is 16 residues long. CDR1 is SGHVS and CDR2 is FQNEAQ in the germline V gene. The primer mix had 60 Vbeta and 13 Jbeta primers. Measured with immunoSEQ multiplex PCR; TCRdb has only the in-frame clones, and not every one. The data contain under 70,000 clones, 86% of them singletons. The TCR comes from a woman between 25 and 40 years old in good health and CMV-seronegative. The chain employs TRBV7-8 and TRBJ2-3; 14 positions agree with TRBD2. Sequenced material: PBMCs. CDR3 amino acids: CASSLGLAGGTDTQYF. CDR3 DNA: TGTGCCAGCAGCTTGGGACTAGCGGGGGGCACAGATACGCAGTATTTT.